This passage covers 10 T cell receptor beta chains from one sample sequenced in a study of shared clonotypes between healthy human individuals. Only in-frame clones appear in the TCRdb table, and some are missing; sequencing was by immunoSEQ multiplex PCR. Of roughly 1,000,000 clones detected, more than 75% appear once; the ten largest clones hold around 0.6%. The source material was memory CD4+ T cells from PBMCs. Subset: CD45RA-negative fraction. These receptors all stem from a man aged 18 to 29 in good health. Some clones in this sample may be carry-over from other donors' samples.

Comments on this clone: This sample also contains other DNA sequences that code for the same CDR3. The V and J genes are TRBV30 and TRBJ2-1, with unresolved D. Trimming shortened V by 0 bases and J by 5 bases, and 8 bases separated the two germline ends. Germline V gives CDR1 GTSNPN, CDR2 SVGIG (reference sequence). The CDR3 is made up of 13 amino acids. The CDR3 DNA reads as TGTGCCTGGAGTGTACGGCGAGACAATGAGCAGTTCTTC. Translation gives CAWSVRRDNEQFF. The full variable domain, completed using reference TRBV30 and TRBJ2-1, is SQTIHQWPATLVQPVGSPLSLECTVEGTSNPNLYWYRQAAGRGLQLLFYSVGIGQISSEVPQNLSASRPQDRQFILSSKKLLLSDSGFYLCAWSVRRDNEQFFGPGTRLTVL.

This clone was counted only a few times. The chain combines TRBV9 with TRBJ2-3, with 8 bases fitting TRBD2. V lost 4 bases to trimming and J lost 3 bases; unmatched junction nucleotides: 4. There are 14 residues in the CDR3. Germline assignment: CDR1 SGDLS and CDR2 YYNGEE. The CDR3 sequence: CASSTGTRTDTQYF. CDR3 nucleotides: TGTGCCAGCAGCACTGGGACTAGGACAGATACGCAGTATTTT.

In the case of this clone: The same CDR3 also results from other DNA sequences found in this sample. This rearrangement joins TRBV9 to TRBJ2-6; unclear D gene. Trimming took off 5 bases at V and 2 bases at J, with 14 bases between the two ends. The CDR3 sequence is 16 residues long. Germline assignment: CDR1 SGDLS and CDR2 YYNGEE. As DNA, the CDR3 is TGTGCCAGCAGTGAACGGATGAGCACTGGGGCCAACGTCCTGACTTTC. Translated: CASSERMSTGANVLTF.

Many counts were recorded for this clone. The chain has TRBV6-5 and TRBJ2-7, with D unclear. Trimming took 4 bases from V and 2 from J, leaving 15 bases between them. This CDR3 has 15 amino acids. CDR1 is MNHEY and CDR2 is SVGAGI in the germline V gene. DNA for the CDR3: TGTGCCAGCAGTTCGTTAGGGCGCGCTACCTACGAGCAGTACTTC. This gives the protein CASSSLGRATYEQYF.

This clone was counted a single time. The chain links TRBV18 to TRBJ1-2; D call uncertain. The CDR3 is 13 amino acids. The germline CDR1 and CDR2 sequences are KGHSH and LQKENI. V lost 3 bases and J lost 3, with 8 bases in between. The CDR3 region is CASSPDGHYGYTF. The CDR3 region has the DNA TGTGCCAGCTCACCGGACGGTCACTATGGCTACACCTTC.

The V gene is TRBV7-6, the J gene TRBJ2-7; TRBD2 matches 7 bases. The CDR3 covers 15 residues. V was clipped by 5 bases and J by 9 bases; unmatched bases: 16. Germline V lookup: CDR1 SGHVS, CDR2 FNYEAQ. The CDR3 loop reads CASSPAGSPQRGQYF. The CDR3 nucleotides are TGTGCCAGCAGCCCCGCCGGGAGTCCGCAGCGGGGGCAGTACTTC.

The rearrangement joins TRBV9 to TRBJ1-2; 7 positions agree with TRBD1. The CDR3 loop spans 13 amino acids. The ends lost 3 bases at V and 4 bases at J; junction bases unmatched: 3. The germline CDR1 and CDR2 sequences are SGDLS and YYNGEE. In DNA, the CDR3 is TGTGCCAGCAGCGCGGGACAGAGCTATGGCTACACCTTC. Its protein is CASSAGQSYGYTF.

This clone was counted between two and nine times. The chain links TRBV19 to TRBJ1-1, with D hard to call. The CDR3 is 14 residues long. Germline-derived CDR1 and CDR2 are LNHDA and SQIVND (reference sequence). V was shortened by 6 bases and J by 0 bases, with 11 bases between the two germline ends. The CDR3, as DNA: TGTGCCAGTAGAGGCTACCTCATGAACACTGAAGCTTTCTTT. Translated, it gives CASRGYLMNTEAFF.

This chain links TRBV27 with TRBJ2-7, with 11 positions matching TRBD2. Losses at the gene ends were 1 base for V and 0 bases for J; bases not matched to a gene: 5. This CDR3 is built from 17 residues. In germline, CDR1 is MNHEY, CDR2 SMNVEV (reference sequence). The CDR3 is CASSLLALAGDSYEQYF. The CDR3 DNA is TGTGCCAGCAGTTTATTGGCACTAGCGGGAGACTCCTACGAGCAGTACTTC.

This clone was detected once. The gene calls are TRBV4-2 and TRBJ2-1; D is ambiguous. Germline lookup yields CDR1 LGHNA and CDR2 YNFKEQ. This CDR3 has 13 residues. Trimming took 0 bases from V and 9 from J, leaving 9 bases between them. CDR3 sequence (DNA): TGTGCCAGCAGCCAAGATTTGGGGTCTGAGCAGTTCTTC. Protein product: CASSQDLGSEQFF.